This T cell receptor (beta chain) originates from a study of early T cells in non-severe SARS-CoV-2 infection. Using its own MiXCR run on the 5' RACE reads, TCRdb lists one record per CDR3 protein. The repertoire holds about 50,000 distinct CDR3 sequences, approximately 10% seen once, with over 10% in the top ten. This clonotype has at least ten counts. The specimen was whole blood. This clonotype originated in an adult who was a healthcare worker with PCR-confirmed SARS-CoV-2 infection or an uninfected control (not recorded which).

CDR3 loop: CASHRDIRNEQFF. CDR3 bases: TGTGCCAGCCATAGGGACATCAGGAATGAGCAGTTCTTC. This sequence joins TRBV2 and TRBJ2-1; TRBD1 might be the D (6 bases). CDR3 length: 13 amino acids. Germline CDR1 is SNHLY and CDR2 is FYNNEI. Between the trimmed V and J ends, which lost 8 bases and 7 bases, there was a span of 15 bases. The variable domain in full, completed from reference TRBV2 and TRBJ2-1, reads EPEVTQTPSHQVTQMGQEVILRCVPISNHLYFYWYRQILGQKVEFLVSFYNNEISEKSEIFDDQFSVERPDGSNFTLKIRSTKLEDSAMYFCASHRDIRNEQFFGPGTRLTVL.